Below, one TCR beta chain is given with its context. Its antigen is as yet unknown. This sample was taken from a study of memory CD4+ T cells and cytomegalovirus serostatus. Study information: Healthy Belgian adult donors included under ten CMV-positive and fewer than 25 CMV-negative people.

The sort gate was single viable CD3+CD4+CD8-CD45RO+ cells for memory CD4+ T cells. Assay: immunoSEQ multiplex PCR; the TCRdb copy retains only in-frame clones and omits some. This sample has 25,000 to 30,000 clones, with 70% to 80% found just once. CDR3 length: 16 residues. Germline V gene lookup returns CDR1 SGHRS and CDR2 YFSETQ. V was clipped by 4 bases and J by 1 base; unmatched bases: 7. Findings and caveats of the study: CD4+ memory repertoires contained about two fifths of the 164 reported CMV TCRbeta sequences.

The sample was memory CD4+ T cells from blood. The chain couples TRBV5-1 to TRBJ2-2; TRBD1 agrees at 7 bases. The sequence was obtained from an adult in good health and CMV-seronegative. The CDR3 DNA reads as TGCGCCAGCAGCGAATTAGGACAGGAGAACACCGGGGAGCTGTTTTTT. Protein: CASSELGQENTGELFF.